These 32 T cell receptor beta chains were all obtained from the same sample, sequenced in a study of cytomegalovirus exposure and HLA in healthy donors. Using immunoSEQ multiplex PCR, the repertoire was profiled, and TCRdb retains in-frame clones only, with some absent. The sample has 120,000 to 150,000 clones, around 87% seen once. The sample was PBMCs. The receptors originated from a man between 18 and 35 years old in good health and CMV-seropositive.

The genes are TRBV18 and TRBJ2-7, with TRBD1 matching over 8 bases. Germline CDR1 is KGHSH and CDR2 is LQKENI. V trimming: 2 bases; J trimming: 3 bases; junction bases outside the gene matches: 6. The CDR3 runs to 15 residues. CDR3 residues: CASSPMTGAVYEQYF. The CDR3 DNA reads TGTGCCAGCTCACCAATGACAGGGGCGGTCTACGAGCAGTACTTC.

The chain has TRBV5-1 and TRBJ2-4; tentative D call: TRBD1 (6 bases). CDR3 length: 16 amino acids. Looked up from germline, CDR1 is SGHRS and CDR2 is YFSETQ. The germline V and J ends were trimmed by 4 bases and 0 bases, with 14 bases remaining between them. The CDR3 sequence is CASSTGQNLAKNIQYF. The CDR3 nucleotides read TGCGCCAGCAGCACTGGACAGAACCTAGCCAAAAACATTCAGTACTTC.

V is TRBV7-6 and J is TRBJ2-1; TRBD2 matches at 9 bases. CDR1 and CDR2 from the germline V gene are SGHVS and FNYEAQ. This CDR3 is built from 17 residues. Germline trimming cut 5 bases from V and 4 bases from J; bases unmatched to any gene: 12. The DNA for the CDR3 is TGTGCCAGCAGCCAAGGGGGCGGGAGGGCGCGGTACAATGAGCAGTTCTTC. Amino acid sequence: CASSQGGGRARYNEQFF.

The chain links TRBV30 to TRBJ1-5; TRBD1 matches at 9 bases. V trimming: 5 bases; J trimming: 6 bases; junction bases outside the gene matches: 8. CDR1 and CDR2 from the germline V gene are GTSNPN and SVGIG (reference sequence). There are 14 residues in the CDR3. This chain's CDR3 is CAWDLGTGPQPQHF. The DNA for the CDR3 is TGTGCCTGGGACCTAGGGACAGGGCCTCAGCCCCAGCATTTT.

The V gene is TRBV5-8, the J gene TRBJ1-4; D is possibly TRBD1 (5 bases). Trimming took 1 base from V and 8 from J, leaving 9 bases between them. This CDR3 spans 13 amino acids. Germline V gene sequence: CDR1 SGHTS, CDR2 YDEGEE. The CDR3 loop is CASSLPGEEKLFF. The CDR3 DNA follows: TGTGCCAGCAGCTTGCCGGGGGAGGAAAAACTGTTTTTT.

The rearrangement joins TRBV2 to TRBJ2-7; D not resolved. Trimming left V 8 bases short and J 1 base short, with 3 bases between. The V gene's germline CDR1 is SNHLY and CDR2 FYNNEI. The CDR3 runs 10 residues. The DNA of the CDR3 is TGTGCCAGCCAGTCCTACGAGCAGTACTTC. Translation: CASQSYEQYF.

The chain has TRBV7-3 and TRBJ1-1; 11 nucleotides match TRBD1. The CDR3 is 16 residues long. Germline V CDR1 and CDR2: SGHTA, FQGTGA. Trimming cost V 5 bases and J 1 base; bases outside gene matches: 6. CDR3 nucleotides: TGTGCCAGCAGCAGCCGGACAGGGGGCTCGAACACTGAAGCTTTCTTT. Translation: CASSSRTGGSNTEAFF.

The chain has TRBV5-4 and TRBJ1-1, with a possible D match to TRBD1 (5 bases). The germline V gene encodes CDR1 SGHNT and CDR2 YYREEE (reference sequence). CDR3 length: 13 amino acids. V was trimmed by 2 bases and J by 3 bases, leaving 8 bases between them. The CDR3 reads CASSFSRDTEAFF. The CDR3 nucleotides read TGTGCCAGCAGCTTTTCCAGGGACACTGAAGCTTTCTTT.

This clone came up once. The genes are TRBV7-3 and TRBJ2-1; 7 positions match TRBD1. The CDR3 has 16 amino acids. The junction had 9 bases not matched to a gene; V was cut back by 3 bases and J by 4 bases. Germline-derived CDR1 and CDR2 are SGHTA and FQGTGA. For the CDR3, the DNA is TGTGCCAGCAGCTTCAGACAGGGAGAGGGGTACAATGAGCAGTTCTTC. Translating it yields CASSFRQGEGYNEQFF.

V is TRBV9 and J is TRBJ2-3, with 8 bases aligning to TRBD1. The CDR3 has 16 amino acids. V was pared by 0 bases and J by 2 bases, with 5 bases of the junction left unmatched. Germline V gene data show CDR1 as SGDLS and CDR2 as YYNGEE. The CDR3 loop reads CASSVVGTGDTDTQYF. CDR3 nucleotide sequence: TGTGCCAGCAGCGTAGTCGGGACAGGCGACACAGATACGCAGTATTTT.

The table lists this clone with a count of one. This chain connects TRBV5-5 to TRBJ2-7; 7 bases are a match to TRBD2. V shed 2 bases, J shed 6 bases, and the junction held 11 bases outside the gene matches. The germline V gene encodes CDR1 SGHKS and CDR2 YYEKEE (reference sequence). This CDR3 region has 15 residues. CDR3 protein: CASSFIAGVKGEQYF. The CDR3 nucleotides read TGTGCCAGCAGCTTTATCGCGGGAGTTAAAGGCGAGCAGTACTTC.

The chain uses TRBV19 and TRBJ1-5; TRBD1 matches at 9 bases. Looked up from germline, CDR1 is LNHDA and CDR2 is SQIVND (reference sequence). The CDR3 is 15 amino acids. The junction had 3 bases not matched to a gene; V was cut back by 6 bases and J by 0 bases. Here the CDR3 DNA reads TGTGCCAGTAGGGGACAGGGCTTTAGCAATCAGCCCCAGCATTTT. Protein sequence: CASRGQGFSNQPQHF.

The chain recombines TRBV29-1 with TRBJ2-3; 10 positions match TRBD2. The length of the CDR3 is 19 residues. V was pared by 3 bases and J by 0 bases, with 15 bases of the junction left unmatched. Germline V gene data show CDR1 as SQVTM and CDR2 as ANQGSEA. CDR3 nucleotide sequence: TGCAGCGTTGACGGGGGCTCCTGGAGCGGGGGGGATAGCACAGATACGCAGTATTTT. Protein product: CSVDGGSWSGGDSTDTQYF.

V and J are TRBV6-5 and TRBJ2-3, with D uncertain. Germline V CDR1 and CDR2: MNHEY, SVGAGI. The CDR3 covers 16 residues. Trimming shortened V by 0 bases and J by 4 bases, and 14 bases separated the two germline ends. The CDR3 DNA is TGTGCCAGCAGTTACTCTGCGCTTTATACAGCAGATACGCAGTATTTT. Protein sequence: CASSYSALYTADTQYF.

This clone was counted between two and nine times. The rearrangement links TRBV5-4 to TRBJ1-2; D gene ambiguous. CDR3 length: 16 amino acids. CDR1 and CDR2 (germline): SGHNT, YYREEE (reference sequence). V lost 1 base and J lost 7, with 20 bases in between. The CDR3 bases are TGTGCCAGCAGCTTGAACGGCAGAGAGAGCGCAGTTGGCTACACCTTC. Translated, it gives CASSLNGRESAVGYTF.

CDR3 sequence (DNA): TGTGCCAGCAGTTACTCAACTAGCGGGAGCTTGTACGAGCAGTACTTC. Protein product: CASSYSTSGSLYEQYF. The chain joins TRBV6-5 to TRBJ2-7; the match to TRBD2 covers 11 bases. V lost 0 bases, J lost 4 bases, and 5 bases stayed unmatched. Looked up from germline, CDR1 is MNHEY and CDR2 is SVGAGI. This CDR3 is built from 16 residues.

The chain links TRBV6-5 to TRBJ2-7; TRBD1 is a possible D gene (6 bases). The CDR3 covers 13 residues. The V gene's germline CDR1 is MNHEY and CDR2 SVGAGI. V lost 6 bases and J lost 1, with 10 bases in between. CDR3 DNA sequence: TGTGCCAGCAGATCGACAGGTTCCTACGAGCAGTACTTC. This encodes CASRSTGSYEQYF.

The CDR3 coding sequence is TGTGCCAGTCGCCCCCGGCGGCAGGGGGCGGACACCGGGGAGCTGTTTTTT. Its protein product is CASRPRRQGADTGELFF. The V and J genes are TRBV19 and TRBJ2-2; 8 bases fit TRBD1. V gave up 8 bases and J gave up 3 bases; unmatched junction bases: 14. Germline V CDR1 and CDR2: LNHDA, SQIVND (reference sequence). The CDR3 spans 17 residues.

This clone was found once. This chain connects TRBV19 to TRBJ2-2; D possibly corresponds to TRBD2 (7 bases). This CDR3 spans 14 amino acids. Germline V gives CDR1 LNHDA, CDR2 SQIVND (reference sequence). Trimming left V 4 bases short and J 8 bases short, with 14 bases between. The CDR3 reads CASSSGGLGGELFF. The DNA for the CDR3 is TGTGCCAGTAGTAGCGGGGGCTTGGGAGGGGAGCTGTTTTTT.

A word on this clone: The germline gene is not matched at one end of the junction; a read error may be the cause. This sequence joins TRBV7-6 and TRBJ1-1; 8 nucleotides match TRBD1. The germline V gene encodes CDR1 SGHVS and CDR2 FNYEAQ. This CDR3 region has 15 residues. CDR3 in amino acids: CASRLDDGQGTEAFF. DNA of the CDR3: TGTGCCAGCAGATTAGACGATGGACAGGGCACTGAAGCTTTCTTT.

V gene TRBV2 combines with J gene TRBJ2-5; weak D call: TRBD1 (6 bases). The tail of the sequence fits TRBJ2-7 better, so the J call may be wrong. CDR1 and CDR2 (germline): SNHLY, FYNNEI. The CDR3 has 12 residues. CDR3 coding DNA: TGTGCCAGTACCGGACAGAACTACGAGCAGTACTTC. It translates to CASTGQNYEQYF.

This chain uses TRBV14 with TRBJ1-3; D remains ambiguous. The CDR3 is 16 amino acids. The germline V gene has CDR1 SGHDN and CDR2 FVKESK. The V end lost 0 bases, the J end lost 0 bases, and 9 bases lay between the germline ends. CDR3 loop: CASSQDQTASGNTIYF. CDR3 DNA sequence: TGTGCCAGCAGCCAAGATCAGACTGCCTCTGGAAACACCATATATTTT.

The V call is TRBV6-1, the J call TRBJ1-1, with TRBD1 as a possible D gene (6 bases). CDR1 and CDR2 from the germline V gene are MNHNS and SASEGT. The CDR3 is 13 amino acids. Trimming took 4 bases from V and 1 from J, leaving 7 bases between them. The CDR3 protein is CASSVGQNTEAFF. DNA for the CDR3: TGTGCCAGCAGTGTGGGACAGAACACTGAAGCTTTCTTT.

This chain connects TRBV7-6 to TRBJ2-1; no definite D call. V dropped 1 base and J dropped 0 bases, with 7 bases sitting between them. The CDR3 has 15 amino acids. The germline CDR1 and CDR2 sequences are SGHVS and FNYEAQ. In DNA, the CDR3 is TGTGCCAGCAGCTTAGGACATCGCTCCTACAATGAGCAGTTCTTC. Protein: CASSLGHRSYNEQFF.

This clone has just a few counts. The chain employs TRBV7-9 and TRBJ2-2, with TRBD2 matching 9 bases. The germline gives CDR1 SEHNR, CDR2 FQNEAQ (reference sequence). This CDR3 spans 14 amino acids. The J segment lost 6 bases and the V segment lost 2 bases, leaving 1 base of the junction unmatched. The CDR3: CASSLLAGPGELFF. CDR3 in DNA: TGTGCCAGCAGCTTACTAGCGGGGCCCGGGGAGCTGTTTTTT.

This clone has a single count. This sequence joins TRBV5-1 and TRBJ2-7; no clear D gene. The CDR3 extends over 13 amino acids. Germline loops: CDR1 SGHRS, CDR2 YFSETQ. Trimming took 1 base from V and 0 from J, leaving 5 bases between them. CDR3 nucleotide sequence: TGCGCCAGCAGCTTGCCGTACTCCTACGAGCAGTACTTC. The encoded protein is CASSLPYSYEQYF.

The chain joins TRBV15 to TRBJ1-2; D is undetermined. The CDR3 sequence is 15 residues long. V lost 1 base to trimming and J lost 2 bases, with 11 bases between them. From germline, CDR1 is LNHNV and CDR2 YYDKDF (reference sequence). The CDR3 region is CATSRAFGANYGYTF. CDR3 DNA: TGTGCCACCAGCAGAGCATTCGGAGCCAACTATGGCTACACCTTC. Variable domain in full (rest from reference TRBV15 and TRBJ1-2): DAMVIQNPRYQVTQFGKPVTLSCSQTLNHNVMYWYQQKSSQAPKLLFHYYDKDFNNEADTPDNFQSRRPNTSFCFLDIRSPGLGDTAMYLCATSRAFGANYGYTFGSGTRLTVV.

This clone has just a few counts. This chain joins TRBV4-1 and TRBJ1-1, with 7 bases aligning to TRBD1. V was pared by 1 base and J by 4 bases, with 15 bases of the junction left unmatched. The CDR3 loop spans 18 amino acids. CDR1 and CDR2 (germline): MGHRA, YSYEKL. The CDR3 reads CASSQGLAGGVDVTEAFF. In DNA form, the CDR3 reads TGCGCCAGCAGCCAAGGATTGGCAGGGGGAGTTGATGTCACTGAAGCTTTCTTT.

The rearrangement links TRBV5-1 to TRBJ1-2; TRBD1 agrees at 10 bases. The J segment lost 7 bases and the V segment lost 2 bases, leaving 8 bases of the junction unmatched. This CDR3 comprises 15 residues. Per germline, CDR1 SGHRS and CDR2 YFSETQ. This CDR3 is CASSLSGTGALGYTF. The CDR3, as DNA: TGCGCCAGCAGCTTATCCGGGACAGGGGCGCTTGGCTACACCTTC.

This chain links TRBV4-1 with TRBJ1-2; D possibly corresponds to TRBD1 (6 bases). Trimming pared 4 bases from V and 4 bases from J, leaving 16 bases between. Germline CDR1 reads MGHRA; CDR2 reads YSYEKL. The CDR3 runs 15 residues. DNA for the CDR3: TGCGCCAGCAGCCGGGAACAGGGTCCTACCTATGGCTACACCTTC. Protein product: CASSREQGPTYGYTF.

The gene calls are TRBV27 and TRBJ1-4; D perhaps matches TRBD1 (5 bases). Per the germline V gene, CDR1 is MNHEY and CDR2 is SMNVEV (reference sequence). The CDR3 is 14 residues long. V dropped 5 bases and J dropped 7 bases, with 14 bases sitting between them. CDR3 protein: CASSPRKRGEKLFF. CDR3 nucleotides: TGTGCCAGCAGTCCTCGGAAAAGGGGTGAAAAACTGTTTTTT.

V usage is TRBV5-4 and J usage is TRBJ2-1, with D perhaps matching TRBD2 (6 bases). The CDR3 covers 13 residues. V lost 5 bases and J lost 6, with 12 bases in between. Germline V lookup: CDR1 SGHNT, CDR2 YYREEE (reference sequence). For the CDR3, the DNA is TGTGCCAGCAGACGGGGGACCCGCAATGAGCAGTTCTTC. Translation: CASRRGTRNEQFF.